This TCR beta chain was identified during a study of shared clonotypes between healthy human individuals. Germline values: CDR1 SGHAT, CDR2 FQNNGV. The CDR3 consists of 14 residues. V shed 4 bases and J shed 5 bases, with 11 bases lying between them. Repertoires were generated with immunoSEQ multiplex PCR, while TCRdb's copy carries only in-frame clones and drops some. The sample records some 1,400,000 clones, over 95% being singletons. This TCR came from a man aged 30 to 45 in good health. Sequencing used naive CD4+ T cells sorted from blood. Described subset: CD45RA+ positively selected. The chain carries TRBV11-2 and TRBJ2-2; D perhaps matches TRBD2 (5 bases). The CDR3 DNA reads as TGTGCCAGCAGCTCCTCACTAGGGACCGGGGAGCTGTTTTTT. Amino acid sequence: CASSSSLGTGELFF.